A selection of T cell receptor beta chains follows, all from one sample in a study of CD8+ T cells in alopecia areata. Assay used: immunoSEQ multiplex PCR; TCRdb lists only in-frame clones, some missing. Of some 120,000 clones detected, 45% to 60% appear once; the ten largest clones hold 3.5% to 5.5%. Sequenced here: CD4+ T cells sorted from blood, sampled at week 0. These receptors all stem from a human donor with alopecia areata. Each CDR3 is given with its conserved first and last residue. Each record gives: J gene, V gene, D gene, CDR3 protein. The D gene is left open where the match is weak.

TRBJ2-1 | TRBV5-1 | TRBD2 | CASSRPLSSGDYNEQFF
TRBJ2-6 | TRBV4-3 | - | CASSQDRGPYSGANVLTF
TRBJ2-1 | TRBV7-3 | - | CASRQEGAYNEQFF
TRBJ1-2 | TRBV5-4 | TRBD1 | CASSLEGQNYGYTF
TRBJ2-3 | TRBV25-1 | TRBD2 | CASSRLAASSTDTQYF
TRBJ1-5 | TRBV2 | - | CASSVWVDQPQHF
TRBJ1-5 | TRBV6-5 | - | CASSQDRIREPQHF
TRBJ2-3 | TRBV4-1 | TRBD2 | CASSQEWAGGPSVTDTQYF
TRBJ2-1 | TRBV19 | TRBD1 | CASSWDRGIYNEQFF
TRBJ1-1 | TRBV7-9 | - | CASSPRDTEAFF
TRBJ2-1 | TRBV4-3 | TRBD2 | CASSQSLSGGSYNEQFF
TRBJ1-2 | TRBV5-1 | - | CASSVSGDGYTF
TRBJ2-7 | TRBV6-6 | - | CASSDREHSYEQYF
TRBJ1-1 | TRBV30 | - | CAWTLFAEAFF
TRBJ1-1 | TRBV21-1 | - | CASSKAMADRGLPGNTEAFF
TRBJ1-6 | TRBV27 | TRBD1 | CASRRTGPAPLHF
TRBJ1-2 | TRBV7-6 | - | CASSLAGAGNYGYTF
TRBJ2-5 | TRBV7-9 | TRBD2 | CASSQAGGYQETQYF
TRBJ2-1 | TRBV21-1 | - | CASSQARGSSYNEQFF
TRBJ2-5 | TRBV6-1 | - | CASSARTSSAGTFGTQYF
TRBJ2-5 | TRBV18 | - | CASSPFTGPSGETQYF
TRBJ2-2 | TRBV7-9 | - | CASSLQFGELFF
TRBJ2-1 | TRBV7-2 | - | CASSLATYNEQFF
TRBJ2-4 | TRBV27 | TRBD1 | CASRLSRDRGNIQYF
TRBJ2-5 | TRBV19 | - | CASTGGLYQETQYF
TRBJ2-4 | TRBV29-1 | - | CSVEGPADIQYF
TRBJ2-7 | TRBV15 | TRBD1 | CATSRDREREQYF
TRBJ2-4 | TRBV25-1 | - | CASSSGVKNIQYF
TRBJ1-1 | TRBV6-6 | - | CASSYRGEAFF
TRBJ1-1 | TRBV9 | TRBD1 | CASSVVSGQVNTEAFF
TRBJ2-1 | TRBV6-5 | - | CASTAGSINEQFF
TRBJ2-1 | TRBV7-8 | TRBD1 | CASSPRQGRIDEQFF
TRBJ1-3 | TRBV29-1 | - | CSVGTGGRSPLGNTIYF
TRBJ2-1 | TRBV11-2 | TRBD2 | CASSLWTSGSQDEQFF
TRBJ1-2 | TRBV7-9 | - | CASSLGVYGYTF
TRBJ1-1 | TRBV9 | TRBD1 | CASSSRQGDTEAFF
TRBJ2-3 | TRBV7-2 | TRBD1 | CASSYRQGDTQYF
- | TRBV5-5 | TRBD2 | CASSFRGSGGDEQYF
TRBJ2-5 | TRBV4-1 | - | CASSLTYPETQYF
TRBJ2-5 | TRBV15 | - | CATSRGRTVFQETQYF
TRBJ2-7 | TRBV28 | - | CASSLPQGNTYEQYF
TRBJ2-7 | TRBV18 | - | CASSPQDLHYEQYF
TRBJ1-6 | TRBV7-9 | - | CASSLAPDDANSPLHF
TRBJ2-4 | TRBV7-6 | TRBD1 | CASSLDTGTGGGIQYF
TRBJ1-6 | TRBV30 | - | CAWKIRPGTDPYNSPLHF
TRBJ2-4 | TRBV7-3 | - | CASSPGPRTGKNIQYF
TRBJ1-5 | TRBV19 | - | CASSMRSGGGQPQHF
TRBJ2-3 | TRBV28 | TRBD2 | CASSLLAGGPTQYF
TRBJ2-1 | TRBV19 | TRBD2 | CASSIPSGRNNEQFF
TRBJ2-1 | TRBV5-1 | - | CASSVGPPYNEQFF
TRBJ2-2 | TRBV14 | - | CASSQRLTGELFF
TRBJ2-7 | TRBV7-2 | - | CASSQMGMGDEQYF
TRBJ2-1 | TRBV18 | TRBD2 | CASRGGLAEHNEQFF
TRBJ2-7 | TRBV5-6 | TRBD1 | CASSLRGQGTEQYF
TRBJ2-3 | TRBV5-4 | - | CASSLDSGTDTQYF